This T cell receptor beta chain originates from a study of beta chain features in type 1 diabetes. In the study overall: Sorted cells from all samples, numbering approximately 100 million, were examined. General study results and limits: Type 1 diabetes patients showed a moderate but significant shortening of TCRB CDR3s in all four CD4+ subsets. Comparison showed that naive, central memory and Treg TCRB repertoires appeared more similar among patients than among healthy donors. Patients with type 1 diabetes carried fewer insertions and had more deletions at their VDJ junctions.

This clone showed up just a few times. The antigen is unknown. Germline CDR1 SGDLS, CDR2 YYNGEE. V was shortened by 2 bases and J by 4 bases, with 3 bases between the two germline ends. This CDR3 has 11 residues. As every portion of the isolated RNA was reverse transcribed, the sequencing read expressed TCRB transcripts. Data came from immunoSEQ multiplex PCR; TCRdb stores just in-frame clones and leaves some out. This table has around 46,000 clones, approximately 44% appearing once. A sort by CD45RO/CCR7/CD25/CD127/CD95/CD27 yielded CD4+ naive, central memory, regulatory and stem cell-like memory cells.

The sample comprised stem cell memory CD4+ T cells from blood. The chain joins TRBV9 to TRBJ1-2; D call uncertain. The sequence derives from a man aged 25-45 years with type 1 diabetes. CDR3: CASSVSYGYTF. CDR3 DNA sequence: TGTGCCAGCAGCGTGAGCTATGGCTACACCTTC.